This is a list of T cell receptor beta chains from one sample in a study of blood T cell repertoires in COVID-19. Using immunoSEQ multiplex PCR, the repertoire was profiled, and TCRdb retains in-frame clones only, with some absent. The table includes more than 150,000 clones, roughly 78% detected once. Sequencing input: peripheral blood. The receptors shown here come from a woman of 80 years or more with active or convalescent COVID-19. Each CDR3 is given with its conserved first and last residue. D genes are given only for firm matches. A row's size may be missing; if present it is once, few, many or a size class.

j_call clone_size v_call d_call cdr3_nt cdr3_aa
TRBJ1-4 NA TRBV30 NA TGTGCCTGGAGTGGCGGACAGAAAAGCAAACTGTTTTTT CAWSGGQKSKLFF
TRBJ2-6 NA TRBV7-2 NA TGTGCCAGCAGCCTTGGCCCAACCCCTGGGGCCAACGTCCTGACTTTC CASSLGPTPGANVLTF
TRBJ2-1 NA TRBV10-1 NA TGCGCCAGCAGCCTTACGCAGGGAATGTTGAGTGAGCAGTTCTTC CASSLTQGMLSEQFF
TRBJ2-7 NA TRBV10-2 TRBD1 TGCGCCAGTAACTCTGGACAGGGCTACGAGCAGTACTTC CASNSGQGYEQYF
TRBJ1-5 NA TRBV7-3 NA TGTGCCAGCAGCTTAATACCCCCCAGATGGAGCAATCAGCCCCAGCATTTT CASSLIPPRWSNQPQHF
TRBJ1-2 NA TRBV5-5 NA TGTGCCAGCAGCAGGGAGGCCAACTATGGCTACACCTTC CASSREANYGYTF
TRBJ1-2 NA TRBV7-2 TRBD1 TGTGCCAGCAGCTTAGGGCCAGGGGGCGCCTATGGCTACACCTTC CASSLGPGGAYGYTF
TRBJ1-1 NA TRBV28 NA TGTGCCAGCAGTTTAAGAGAGAACACTGAAGCTTTCTTT CASSLRENTEAFF
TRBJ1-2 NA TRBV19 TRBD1 TGTGCCAGTAGTCGTGACAGGGGAGGTAACTATGGCTACACCTTC CASSRDRGGNYGYTF
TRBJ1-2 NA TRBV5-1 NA TGCGCCAGCAGCTTGCAGGGTGGTTATGGCTACACCTTC CASSLQGGYGYTF
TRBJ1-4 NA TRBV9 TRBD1 TGTGCCAGCAGCGACCAGACAGGGAATGAAAAACTGTTTTTT CASSDQTGNEKLFF
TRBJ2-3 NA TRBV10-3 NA TGTGCCATCAGTGAGTCCGCCGGGATCGTTACGCAGTATTTT CAISESAGIVTQYF
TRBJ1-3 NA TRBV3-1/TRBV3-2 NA TGTGCCAGCTCGCCCGCGGGGGGGAGTAACACCATATATTTT CASSPAGGSNTIYF
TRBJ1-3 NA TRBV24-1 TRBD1 TGTGCCACCGCAAGGACAGGGGAATTCTCTGGAAACACCATATATTTT CATARTGEFSGNTIYF
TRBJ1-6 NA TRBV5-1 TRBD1 TGCGCCAGCAGCCGGGACAGGGGGGGTAATTCACCCCTCCACTTT CASSRDRGGNSPLHF
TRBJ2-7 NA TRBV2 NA TGTGCCAGCAGTGGACGGGTCTCCTACGAGCAGTACTTC CASSGRVSYEQYF
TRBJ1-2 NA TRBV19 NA TGTGCCAGTAGTATGGGCGTCGATTACTATGGCTACACCTTC CASSMGVDYYGYTF
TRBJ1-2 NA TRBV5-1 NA TGCGCCAGCAGAACGGGTGGGTTTAACTATGGCTACACCTTC CASRTGGFNYGYTF
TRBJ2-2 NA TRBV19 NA TGTGCCAGTAGCACAGGGTTAACCGGGGAGCTGTTTTTT CASSTGLTGELFF
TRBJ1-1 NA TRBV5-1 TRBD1 TGCGCCAGCAGCTCCCCAGGGGGCCATGAAGCTTTCTTT CASSSPGGHEAFF
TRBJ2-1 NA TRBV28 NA TGTGCCAGCAGTTCCTCCCTCTGGCTAGTAAAACCCGAGCAGTTCTTC CASSSSLWLVKPEQFF
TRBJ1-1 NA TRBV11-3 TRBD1 TGTGCCAGCAGCTTTGACAGGGAGAGCACTGAAGCTTTCTTT CASSFDRESTEAFF
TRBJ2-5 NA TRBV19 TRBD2 TGTGCCAGTAGTATATCCCTTCGGGGGGCCCAGTACTTC CASSISLRGAQYF
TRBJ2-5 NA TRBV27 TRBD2 TGTGCCAGCAGTTTGTCGGGGGGGTACCAAGAGACCCAGTACTTC CASSLSGGYQETQYF
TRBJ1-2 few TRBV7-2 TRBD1 TGTGCCAGCAGCCAAATGGGGGGCCAGGGGGCCTATGGCTACACCTTC CASSQMGGQGAYGYTF
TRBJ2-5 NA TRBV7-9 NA TGTGCCAGCAGCTTACTAGTAGGCCCCCAGGAGACCCAGTACTTC CASSLLVGPQETQYF
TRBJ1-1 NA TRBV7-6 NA TGTGCCAGCAGCTTAGGGGAGGACACTGAAGCTTTCTTT CASSLGEDTEAFF
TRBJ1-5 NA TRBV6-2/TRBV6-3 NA TGTGCCAGCAGTTGGGAGAGCAATCAGCCCCAGCATTTT CASSWESNQPQHF
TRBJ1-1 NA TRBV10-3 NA TGTGCCATCAGTGTGGGTGGCGGGAACACTGAAGCTTTCTTT CAISVGGGNTEAFF
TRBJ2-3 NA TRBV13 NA TGTGCCAGCAGCTTAGGTACAGGATCCGATACGCAGTATTTT CASSLGTGSDTQYF
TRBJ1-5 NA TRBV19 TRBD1 TGTGCCAGTAGTGGCCGGGACAGGGGAGGAGGCAATCAGCCCCAGCATTTT CASSGRDRGGGNQPQHF
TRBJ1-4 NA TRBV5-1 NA TGCGCCAGCAGCTCCAACAGCAAAAATGAAAAACTGTTTTTT CASSSNSKNEKLFF
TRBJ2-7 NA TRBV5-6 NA TGTGCCAGCAGCCCGGGACATGGAAACTACGAGCAGTACTTC CASSPGHGNYEQYF
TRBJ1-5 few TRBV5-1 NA TGCGCCAGCAGCTTGGCCGGCAGGGATCAGCCCCAGCATTTT CASSLAGRDQPQHF
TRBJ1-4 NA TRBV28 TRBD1 TGTGCCAGCAGTTTCCTCCCGGGACAGGGATTGAAACTGTTTTTT CASSFLPGQGLKLFF
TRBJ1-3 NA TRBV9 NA TGTGCCAGCAGCGTAGAGGCAGGCTCTGGAAACACCATATATTTT CASSVEAGSGNTIYF
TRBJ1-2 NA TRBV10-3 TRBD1 TGTGCCATCAGGGAGGAGGGGACAGGGGGTAACTATGGCTACACCTTC CAIREEGTGGNYGYTF